One sample yielded the 15 T cell receptor beta chains listed below, sequenced in a study of CD8+CD57+ T cells in acquired aplastic anemia. The TCR beta profiling, which covered VDJ combination and CDR3 sequence, was carried out using genomic DNA as the template. TCRdb independently ran MiXCR on the reads; one entry per CDR3 protein. This sample carries some 410,000 distinct CDR3 sequences, about two thirds of them seen once, and the ten largest clones take approximately 3.9%. Sequenced sample: sorted CD4+, CD8+, or CD8+CD57+ T cells (not recorded which) from PBMCs. These receptors all come from a human donor in good health, serving as a control.

Of note for this clonotype: At one of its ends the junction is not consistent with the germline gene, which may arise from a read error. The chain combines TRBV7-2 with TRBJ2-2; 10 bases fit TRBD2. The CDR3 length is 14 residues. Germline V gene lookup returns CDR1 SGHTA and CDR2 FQGNSA. As DNA, the CDR3 is TGTGCCAGCAGCCAAGCGGGGGGGACCTACGAGCAGTACTTT. Translated: CASSQAGGTYEQYF.

Worth noting for this clonotype: A junction end diverges from the germline sequence, so it may reflect a read error. The rearrangement joins TRBV7-6 to TRBJ1-5, with D unresolved. Germline lookup yields CDR1 SGHVS and CDR2 FNYEAQ. CDR3 size: 13 residues. CDR3 residues: CASSLDGVQPQHF. The DNA for the CDR3 is TGTGCCAGCAGCTTAGATGGTGTTCAGCCCCAGCACTTT.

A word on this clonotype: The conserved phenylalanine or tryptophan normally closing the CDR3 is absent here, so this likely arose from a read error. The DNA is omitted, as the CDR3 cannot be located on it reliably, and the CDR3 follows TCRdb's listing. This chain links TRBV7-3 with TRBJ1-1; the table names TRBD1, a call not compared with the DNA. Germline-derived CDR1 and CDR2 are SGHTA and FQGTGA. The CDR3 is 13 amino acids long, termini counted. CDR3 protein: CASSLFRDLDQNV.

This clonotype was picked up many times. This chain connects TRBV3-1 to TRBJ1-1; D uncertain. Germline values: CDR1 LGHDT, CDR2 YNNKEL (reference sequence). The CDR3 has 14 amino acids. V was shortened by 2 bases and J by 5 bases, with 12 bases between the two germline ends. The CDR3 DNA sequence: TGTGCCAGCAGCCAACACGGGGAGGAAACTGAAGCTTTCTTT. This encodes CASSQHGEETEAFF. The entire variable domain, with the rest obtained from reference TRBV3-1 and TRBJ1-1, is as follows: DTAVSQTPKYLVTQMGNDKSIKCEQNLGHDTMYWYKQDSKKFLKIMFSYNNKELIINETVPNRFSPKSPDKAHLNLHINSLELGDSAVYFCASSQHGEETEAFFGQGTRLTVV.

This clonotype was counted once. The genes are TRBV20-1 and TRBJ1-5, with D maybe TRBD1 (6 bases). The V end was cut by 0 bases, the J end by 4 bases, with 16 bases between. The CDR3 length is 16 residues. Germline-derived CDR1 and CDR2 are DFQATT and SNEGSKA (reference sequence). The CDR3 DNA is TGCAGTGCTAGAGATGGGTGGCAGGGGAATAATCAGCCCCAGCATTTT. As protein: CSARDGWQGNNQPQHF.

CDR3 DNA sequence: TGCGCCAGCAGTGAGTCGGGGGGCGGCGGGGCCAACGTCCTGACTTTC. This gives the protein CASSESGGGGANVLTF. The rearrangement links TRBV4-3 to TRBJ2-6, with D possibly being TRBD2 (7 bases). The CDR3 sequence is 16 residues long. In germline, CDR1 is LGHNA, CDR2 YSLEER. Deletions cut 6 bases from V and 4 bases from J, with 16 bases between.

The genes are TRBV6-1 and TRBJ1-1; D may be TRBD1 (6 bases). The CDR3 extends over 13 amino acids. In germline, CDR1 is MNHNS, CDR2 SASEGT. Trimming removed 4 bases at V and 10 bases at J, with 16 bases between. The CDR3 is CASSVDRFFGAFF. CDR3 bases: TGTGCCAGCAGTGTGGACAGATTTTTTGGAGCTTTCTTT.

This clonotype was counted only a few times. The chain is built from TRBV25-1 and TRBJ1-1, with TRBD1 matching over 7 bases. The trim removed 3 bases at V and 2 bases at J, leaving 6 bases unmatched. Germline V gene data show CDR1 as MGHDK and CDR2 as SYGVNS. The CDR3 loop spans 15 amino acids. CDR3 sequence (DNA): TGTGCCAGCAGTGACCCCGGACAGGCAAACACTGAAGCTTTCTTT. Amino acids: CASSDPGQANTEAFF.

This CDR3 reads CASSVRTGGNSPHVLTF. The CDR3 bases are TGTGCCAGCAGCGTAAGGACAGGGGGAAATTCACCCCACGTCCTGACTTTC. This sequence joins TRBV9 and TRBJ2-6, with TRBD1 matching 10 bases. The CDR3 contains 17 residues. Trimming removed 1 base from V and 11 bases from J; junction bases left unmatched: 12. In germline, CDR1 is SGDLS, CDR2 YYNGEE.

This clonotype came up many times. The chain joins TRBV7-9 to TRBJ2-7, with TRBD1 identical over 7 bases. Germline lookup yields CDR1 SEHNR and CDR2 FQNEAQ (reference sequence). The V segment lost 6 bases and the J segment 3 bases; nucleotides outside the gene matches: 17. The CDR3 sequence is 17 residues long. The CDR3 sequence: CASSRFTGTELYYEQYF. CDR3 nucleotides: TGTGCCAGCAGTCGATTTACCGGGACAGAGTTATACTACGAGCAGTACTTC.

Concerning this clonotype: One end of the junction is discordant with germline, which a read error may explain. The chain joins TRBV24-1 to TRBJ2-2; maybe TRBD2 (5 bases). Germline CDR1 reads KGHDR; CDR2 reads SFDVKD. The CDR3 covers 15 residues. CDR3 nucleotide sequence: TGTGCCAGCAGTGATCGGACGGGAAACACCGGGAAGCTGTTTTTT. This gives the protein CASSDRTGNTGKLFF.

The chain couples TRBV29-1 to TRBJ1-2, with D perhaps matching TRBD1 (5 bases). The CDR3 contains 10 residues. The ends were cut back, 5 bases at V and 7 bases at J, with 8 bases in the middle. CDR1 and CDR2 (germline): SQVTM, ANQGSEA. The CDR3 bases are TGCAGCGTTCGGGACGTTGGCTACACCTTC. Its protein is CSVRDVGYTF.

This clonotype has a count of ten or more. V gene TRBV12-5 combines with J gene TRBJ1-2, with 7 bases lining up with TRBD1. V lost 0 bases and J lost 3; bases outside the gene matches: 13. The germline CDR1 and CDR2 sequences are LGHNT and FRNRAP. The CDR3 totals 18 residues. In DNA form, the CDR3 reads TGTGCTAGTGGTTTGGTACTGACTGGACAGGTGATATACTATGGCTACACCTTC. It encodes CASGLVLTGQVIYYGYTF. The full variable domain, in which reference TRBV12-5 and TRBJ1-2 provide the parts outside the CDR3, is DARVTQTPRHKVTEMGQEVTMRCQPILGHNTVFWYRQTMMQGLELLAYFRNRAPLDDSGMPKDRFSAEMPDATLATLKIQPSEPRDSAVYFCASGLVLTGQVIYYGYTFGSGTRLTVV.

The chain recombines TRBV6-5 with TRBJ1-4; D not resolved. Germline V gene lookup returns CDR1 MNHEY and CDR2 SVGAGI. This CDR3 spans 14 amino acids. V shed 4 bases and J shed 7 bases, with 13 bases lying between them. DNA of the CDR3: TGTGCCAGCAGTTCCCGGGCTTCGGGTGAAAAACTGTTTTTT. The encoded protein is CASSSRASGEKLFF.

This clonotype was observed many times. This chain joins TRBV7-8 and TRBJ2-7; 11 nucleotides agree with TRBD1. V was pared by 4 bases and J by 3 bases, with 8 bases of the junction left unmatched. This CDR3 contains 16 residues. Germline CDR1 and CDR2: SGHVS and FQNEAQ. The CDR3 bases are TGTGCCAGCAGCTCGGGGACAGGGGGTCTTCTCTACGAGCAGTACTTC. Translating gives CASSSGTGGLLYEQYF. The whole variable domain, remainder taken from reference TRBV7-8 and TRBJ2-7, is GAGVSQSPRYKVAKRGQDVALRCDPISGHVSLFWYQQALGQGPEFLTYFQNEAQLDKSGLPSDRFFAERPEGSVSTLKIQRTQQEDSAVYLCASSSGTGGLLYEQYFGPGTRLTVT.